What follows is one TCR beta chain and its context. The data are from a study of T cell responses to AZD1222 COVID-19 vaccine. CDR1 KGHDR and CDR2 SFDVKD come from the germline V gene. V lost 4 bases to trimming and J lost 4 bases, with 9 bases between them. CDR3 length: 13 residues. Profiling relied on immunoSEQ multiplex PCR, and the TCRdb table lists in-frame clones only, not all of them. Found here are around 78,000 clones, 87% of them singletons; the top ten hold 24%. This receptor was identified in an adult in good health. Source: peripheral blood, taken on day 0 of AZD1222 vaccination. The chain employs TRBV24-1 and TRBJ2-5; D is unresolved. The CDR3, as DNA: TGTGCCACCAGTGACCCCCCGGGAGAGACCCAGTACTTC. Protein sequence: CATSDPPGETQYF.